This T cell receptor beta chain emerged from a study of glioma-infiltrating T cells after dendritic cell vaccination. For the study at large: Autologous tumor lysate-pulsed dendritic cell vaccination was given between the early 2000s and the early 2010s.

Time point: after dendritic cell vaccination, including at tumor progression/relapse. In regard to this clone: What it binds is unknown.

V gave up 1 base and J gave up 3 bases, with 6 bases separating them. The V gene's germline CDR1 is LNHNV and CDR2 YYDKDF (reference sequence). The CDR3 runs to 14 residues. This table comes from immunoSEQ multiplex PCR, and its TCRdb copy is limited to in-frame clones, with some not included. This sample has some 10,000 clones, with more than 65% found just once. Notes on the study in general: Higher TCR clonality did not directly relate to longer survival.

The receptor was derived from a human donor with glioblastoma. The sequencing here drew on blood, taken after dendritic cell vaccination. This sequence joins TRBV15 and TRBJ1-4; D perhaps matches TRBD1 (5 bases). CDR3 nucleotide sequence: TGTGCCACCAGCAGAGGGGACTCTAATGAAAAACTGTTTTTT. Translating it yields CATSRGDSNEKLFF.